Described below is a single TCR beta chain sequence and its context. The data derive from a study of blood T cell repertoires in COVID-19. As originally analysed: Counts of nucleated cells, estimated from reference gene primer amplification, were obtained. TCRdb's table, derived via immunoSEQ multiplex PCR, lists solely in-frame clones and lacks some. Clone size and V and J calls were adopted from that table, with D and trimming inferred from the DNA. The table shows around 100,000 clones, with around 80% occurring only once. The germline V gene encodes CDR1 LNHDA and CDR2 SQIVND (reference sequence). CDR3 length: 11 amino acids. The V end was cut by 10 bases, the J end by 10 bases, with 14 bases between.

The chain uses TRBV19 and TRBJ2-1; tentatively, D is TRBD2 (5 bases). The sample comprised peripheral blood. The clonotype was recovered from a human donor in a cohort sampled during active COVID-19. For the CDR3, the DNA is TGTGCCACCACCCTAAGCGGAGAGCAGTTCTTC. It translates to CATTLSGEQFF.